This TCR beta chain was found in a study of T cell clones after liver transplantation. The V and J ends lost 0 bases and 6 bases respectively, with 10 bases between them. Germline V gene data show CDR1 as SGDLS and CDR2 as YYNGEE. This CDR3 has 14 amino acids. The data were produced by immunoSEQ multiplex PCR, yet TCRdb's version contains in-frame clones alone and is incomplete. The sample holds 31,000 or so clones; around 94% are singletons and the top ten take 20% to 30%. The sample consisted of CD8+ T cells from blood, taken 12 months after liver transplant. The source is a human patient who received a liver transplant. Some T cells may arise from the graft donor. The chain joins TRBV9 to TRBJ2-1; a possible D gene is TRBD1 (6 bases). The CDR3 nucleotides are TGTGCCAGCAGCGTAGAACTAGGGGGCAATGAGCAGTTCTTC. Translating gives CASSVELGGNEQFF.